These T cell receptor beta chains were read from a single sample in a study of blood T cell repertoires in COVID-19. Sequencing used immunoSEQ multiplex PCR; TCRdb keeps in-frame clones, though not all of them. The sample consists of 200,000 to 250,000 clones, about 90% of them appearing once. Material: peripheral blood. The receptors derive from a woman aged 30 to 39 who had recovered from COVID-19. CDR3s leave out the opening cysteine and the closing phenylalanine or tryptophan.

J,V,CDR3
TRBJ2-5,TRBV5-1,ASSWQGGETQY
TRBJ1-3,TRBV6-5,ASTPFRSGNTIY
TRBJ1-2,TRBV5-1,ASQGASDGYT
TRBJ1-1,TRBV3-1/TRBV3-2,ASSQGGQGENTEAF
TRBJ1-2,TRBV6-2/TRBV6-3,ASSPPRERLQGHYGYT
TRBJ2-2,TRBV7-2,ASSPKTGKVTGELF
TRBJ2-1,TRBV24-1,ATSGGQGPYNEQF
TRBJ1-2,TRBV5-1,ASSSGIGDRAGYT
TRBJ2-5,TRBV6-2/TRBV6-3,ASSPSIPGYQETQY
TRBJ2-5,TRBV25-1,ASSVYRMQETQY
TRBJ2-3,TRBV24-1,ATSASGEGDTQY
TRBJ1-6,TRBV18,ASSPLRDHNSPLH
TRBJ2-2,TRBV5-1,ASSLELLNTGELF
TRBJ2-7,TRBV7-9,ASSHLGYGNYEQY
TRBJ1-2,TRBV19,ASSMGTVYGYT
TRBJ2-7,TRBV20-1,SASIRGSYEQY
TRBJ2-7,TRBV5-4,ASSLGGDSYEQY
TRBJ2-7,TRBV5-4,ASSSTRESGEQY
TRBJ1-3,TRBV19,ASSTRDRVGGNTIY
TRBJ2-7,TRBV5-1,ASSLGAAGGVSYEQY
TRBJ2-3,TRBV10-3,ATLRTGGAATDTQY
TRBJ1-6,TRBV4-1,ASSQHPTVGGSPLH
TRBJ1-5,TRBV27,ASSPSSNQPQH
TRBJ1-4,TRBV18,ASSPGQLNEKLF
TRBJ2-7,TRBV5-4,ASSFPKPGQGAREQY
TRBJ2-7,TRBV25-1,ASAHPGTSDYEQY
TRBJ2-7,TRBV6-5,ASKAVYEQY
TRBJ2-7,TRBV5-4,ASSFGTSGGEQY
TRBJ2-5,TRBV12-2,ASRSLDRQETQY
TRBJ2-7,TRBV20-1,SARVVYEQY
TRBJ2-5,TRBV5-1,ASSLQAGGQETQY
TRBJ1-2,TRBV2,ASNGQEPNYGYT
TRBJ1-3,TRBV6-5,ASSDSLGNTIY
TRBJ1-5,TRBV5-5,ASSLEAGNQPQH
TRBJ2-5,TRBV15,ATSRGGGAWAETQY
TRBJ1-6,TRBV27,ASSLSKDRGSYNSPLH
TRBJ1-1,TRBV4-3,ASSQDVHRLNTEAF
TRBJ2-3,TRBV3-1/TRBV3-2,ASASTDTQY
TRBJ1-2,TRBV13,ASSLVNGQGTYGYT
TRBJ2-7,TRBV27,ATSQGVLPYEQY
TRBJ2-2,TRBV18,ASSPPLPLTNTGELF
TRBJ1-6,TRBV7-9,ASSSGTGSPLH
TRBJ1-2,TRBV2,ASINTGGGYT
TRBJ2-3,TRBV6-5,ASSQSDTQY
TRBJ1-2,TRBV2,ASSYVTGDDGYT
TRBJ1-4,TRBV7-9,ASSRSRTGGEKLF
TRBJ2-2,TRBV3-1/TRBV3-2,ASTDQTSGGELF
TRBJ2-7,TRBV5-1,ASSSRDSLSYEQY
TRBJ2-5,TRBV7-3,ASSFPPQDRPQETQY